The 5 T cell receptor beta chains below all came from one sample that was sequenced in a study of naive CD8 T cells in extremely preterm neonates. Study results and caveats: Compared with older groups, preterm CDR3s were shorter, with fewer N additions and less trimming.

Extremely preterm births at roughly 22-27 weeks of gestation supplied the samples. Some clones are missing from TCRdb's copy, which holds only in-frame ones; the method was immunoSEQ multiplex PCR. The sample holds 20,000 or so clones, approximately 90% seen once. These receptors lack a known antigen. Sequenced input: naive CD8+ T cells from cord blood. These receptors were taken from a boy who was born preterm.

The chain combines TRBV19 with TRBJ1-2; unclear D gene. With 0 bases removed from V and 6 bases from J, the gap between germline ends came to 2 bases. The CDR3 covers 11 residues. Germline CDR1 reads LNHDA; CDR2 reads SQIVND (reference sequence). The CDR3 sequence: CASSIEDGYTF. The CDR3, as DNA: TGTGCCAGTAGTATAGAGGATGGCTACACCTTC.

V usage is TRBV27 and J usage is TRBJ2-5; D is unclear. Trimming stripped 7 bases from V and 0 bases from J, with 9 bases between. The CDR3 runs to 13 residues. CDR1 and CDR2 from the germline V gene are MNHEY and SMNVEV (reference sequence). Written as DNA, the CDR3 is TGTGCCAGCACTCTTTCGTACCAAGAGACCCAGTACTTC. It yields the protein CASTLSYQETQYF.

The J gene is TRBJ2-3, the V gene TRBV7-3, with TRBD2 matching over 10 bases. Looked up from germline, CDR1 is SGHTA and CDR2 is FQGTGA. The length of the CDR3 is 15 residues. Trimming at V came to 2 bases and at J to 1 base, leaving 0 bases not matched to a gene. CDR3 DNA sequence: TGTGCCAGCAGCTTACTAGCGGGGGGCACAGATACGCAGTATTTT. Its translation is CASSLLAGGTDTQYF.

The table lists this clone with a few counts. CDR3 nucleotide sequence: TGTGCCAGTAGTATAGGGACAGGGGCCTACGAGCAGTACTTC. Amino acids: CASSIGTGAYEQYF. The V gene is TRBV19, the J gene TRBJ2-7; 9 nucleotides match TRBD1. There are 14 residues in the CDR3. After removal of 1 base from V and 2 bases from J, the junction contained 0 bases not matched to a gene. Germline loops: CDR1 LNHDA, CDR2 SQIVND (reference sequence).

V and J are TRBV30 and TRBJ2-5; D gene uncertain. TRBJ2-7 matches the DNA end more closely, so the J call is doubtful. This CDR3 has 11 amino acids. CDR1 GTSNPN and CDR2 SVGIG come from the germline V gene (reference sequence). The chain's CDR3 is CAWTDSYEQYF. The DNA of the CDR3 is TGTGCCTGGACAGACTCCTACGAGCAGTACTTC.